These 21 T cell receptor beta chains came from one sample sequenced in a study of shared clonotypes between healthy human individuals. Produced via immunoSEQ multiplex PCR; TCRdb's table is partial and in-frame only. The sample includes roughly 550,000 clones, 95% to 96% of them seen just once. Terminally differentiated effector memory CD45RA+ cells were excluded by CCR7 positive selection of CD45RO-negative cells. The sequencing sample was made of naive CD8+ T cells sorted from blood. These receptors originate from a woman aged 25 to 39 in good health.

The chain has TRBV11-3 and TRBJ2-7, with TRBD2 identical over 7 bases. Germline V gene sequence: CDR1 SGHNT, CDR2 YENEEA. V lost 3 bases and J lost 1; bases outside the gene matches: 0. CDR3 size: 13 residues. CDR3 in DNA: TGTGCCAGCAGCTTGGGAGGGTCCTACGAGCAGTACTTC. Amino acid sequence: CASSLGGSYEQYF. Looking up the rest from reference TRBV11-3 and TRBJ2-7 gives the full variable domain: EAGVVQSPRYKIIEKKQPVAFWCNPISGHNTLYWYLQNLGQGPELLIRYENEEAVDDSQLPKDRFSAERLKGVDSTLKIQPAELGDSAVYLCASSLGGSYEQYFGPGTRLTVT.

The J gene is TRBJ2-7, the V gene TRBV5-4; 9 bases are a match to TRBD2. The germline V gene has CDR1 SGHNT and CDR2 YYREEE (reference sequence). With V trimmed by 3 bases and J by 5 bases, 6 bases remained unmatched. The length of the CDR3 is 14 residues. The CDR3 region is CASSSAGGYDEQYF. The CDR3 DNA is TGTGCCAGCAGCTCAGCGGGAGGTTACGACGAGCAGTACTTC.

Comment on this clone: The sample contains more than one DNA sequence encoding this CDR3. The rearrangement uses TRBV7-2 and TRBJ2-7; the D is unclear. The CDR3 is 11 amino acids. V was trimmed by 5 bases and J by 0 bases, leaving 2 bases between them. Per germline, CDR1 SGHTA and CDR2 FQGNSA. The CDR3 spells CASSGSYEQYF. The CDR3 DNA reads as TGTGCCAGCAGCGGCTCCTACGAGCAGTACTTC.

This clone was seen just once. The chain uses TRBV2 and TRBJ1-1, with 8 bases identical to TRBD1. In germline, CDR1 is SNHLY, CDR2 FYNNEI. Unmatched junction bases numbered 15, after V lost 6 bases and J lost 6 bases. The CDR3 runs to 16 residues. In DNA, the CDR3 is TGTGCCAGCAGGGAAATTCCAGGGGGCGAGGACCCTGAAGCTTTCTTT. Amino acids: CASREIPGGEDPEAFF.

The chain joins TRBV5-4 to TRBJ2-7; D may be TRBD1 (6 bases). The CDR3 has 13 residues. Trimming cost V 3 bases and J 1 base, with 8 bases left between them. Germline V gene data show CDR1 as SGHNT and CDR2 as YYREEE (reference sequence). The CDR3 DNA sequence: TGTGCCAGCAGCTACAGGGATTCCTACGAGCAGTACTTC. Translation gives CASSYRDSYEQYF. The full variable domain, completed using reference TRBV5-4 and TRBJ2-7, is ETGVTQSPTHLIKTRGQQVTLRCSSQSGHNTVSWYQQALGQGPQFIFQYYREEENGRGNFPPRFSGLQFPNYSSELNVNALELDDSALYLCASSYRDSYEQYFGPGTRLTVT.

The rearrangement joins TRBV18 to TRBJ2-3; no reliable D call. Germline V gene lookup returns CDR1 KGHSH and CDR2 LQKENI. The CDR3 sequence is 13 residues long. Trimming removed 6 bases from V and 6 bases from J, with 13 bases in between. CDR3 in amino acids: CASSAWVPDTQYF. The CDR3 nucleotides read TGTGCCAGCTCCGCCTGGGTACCCGATACGCAGTATTTT.

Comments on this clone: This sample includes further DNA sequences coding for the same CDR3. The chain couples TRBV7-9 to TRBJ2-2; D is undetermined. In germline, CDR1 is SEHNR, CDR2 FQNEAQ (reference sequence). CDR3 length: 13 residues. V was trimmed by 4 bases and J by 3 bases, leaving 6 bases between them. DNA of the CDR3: TGTGCCAGCAGCTCACCCTACACCGGGGAGCTGTTTTTT. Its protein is CASSSPYTGELFF.

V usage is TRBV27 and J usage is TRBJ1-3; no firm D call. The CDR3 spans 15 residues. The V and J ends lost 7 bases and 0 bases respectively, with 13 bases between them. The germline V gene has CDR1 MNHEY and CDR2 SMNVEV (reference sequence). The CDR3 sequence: CASKEHLSSGNTIYF. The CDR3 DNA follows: TGTGCCAGCAAAGAGCACTTGAGCTCTGGAAACACCATATATTTT.

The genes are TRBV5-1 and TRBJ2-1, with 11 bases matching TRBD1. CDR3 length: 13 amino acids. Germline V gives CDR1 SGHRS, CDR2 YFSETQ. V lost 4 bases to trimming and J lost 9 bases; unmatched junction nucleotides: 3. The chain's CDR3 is CASSGDRGIEQFF. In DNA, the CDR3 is TGCGCCAGCAGCGGGGACAGGGGGATTGAGCAGTTCTTC.

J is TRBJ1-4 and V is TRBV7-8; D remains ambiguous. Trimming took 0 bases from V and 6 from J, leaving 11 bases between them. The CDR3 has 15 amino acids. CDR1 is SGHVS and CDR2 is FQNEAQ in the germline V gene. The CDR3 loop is CASSLAAGLYEKLFF. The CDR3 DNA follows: TGTGCCAGCAGCTTAGCAGCGGGGTTGTATGAAAAACTGTTTTTT.

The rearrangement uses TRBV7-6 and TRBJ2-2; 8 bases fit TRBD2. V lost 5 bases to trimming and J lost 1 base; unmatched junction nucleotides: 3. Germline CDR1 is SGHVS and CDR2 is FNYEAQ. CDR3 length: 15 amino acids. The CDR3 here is CASSRTSGNTGELFF. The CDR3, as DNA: TGTGCCAGCAGCCGAACTAGCGGGAACACCGGGGAGCTGTTTTTT. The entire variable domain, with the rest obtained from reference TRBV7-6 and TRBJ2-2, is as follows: GAGVSQSPRYKVTKRGQDVALRCDPISGHVSLYWYRQALGQGPEFLTYFNYEAQQDKSGLPNDRFSAERPEGSISTLTIQRTEQRDSAMYRCASSRTSGNTGELFFGEGSRLTVL.

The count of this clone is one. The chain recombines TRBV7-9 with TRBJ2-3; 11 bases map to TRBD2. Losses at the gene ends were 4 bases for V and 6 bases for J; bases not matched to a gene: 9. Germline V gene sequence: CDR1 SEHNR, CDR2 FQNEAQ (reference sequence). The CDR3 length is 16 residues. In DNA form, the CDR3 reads TGTGCCAGCAGCTCCAGACTAGCGGGACTTGTTGATACGCAGTATTTT. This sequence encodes CASSSRLAGLVDTQYF. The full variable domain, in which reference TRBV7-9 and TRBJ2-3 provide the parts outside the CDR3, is DTGVSQNPRHKITKRGQNVTFRCDPISEHNRLYWYRQTLGQGPEFLTYFQNEAQLEKSRLLSDRFSAERPKGSFSTLEIQRTEQGDSAMYLCASSSRLAGLVDTQYFGPGTRLTVL.

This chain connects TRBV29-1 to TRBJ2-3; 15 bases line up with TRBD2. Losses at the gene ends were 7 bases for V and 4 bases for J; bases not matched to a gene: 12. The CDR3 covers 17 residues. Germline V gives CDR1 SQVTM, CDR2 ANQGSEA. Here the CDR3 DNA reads TGCAGCGCCTCACCGGGACTAGCGGGAGGAGGGCCAGATACGCAGTATTTT. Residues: CSASPGLAGGGPDTQYF.

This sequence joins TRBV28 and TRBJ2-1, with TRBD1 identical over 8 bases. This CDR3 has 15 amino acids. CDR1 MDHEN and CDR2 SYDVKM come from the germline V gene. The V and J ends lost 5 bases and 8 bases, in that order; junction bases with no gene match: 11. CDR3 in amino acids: CASSPTGGKAHEQFF. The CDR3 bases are TGTGCCAGCAGTCCCACAGGGGGTAAGGCTCATGAGCAGTTCTTC.

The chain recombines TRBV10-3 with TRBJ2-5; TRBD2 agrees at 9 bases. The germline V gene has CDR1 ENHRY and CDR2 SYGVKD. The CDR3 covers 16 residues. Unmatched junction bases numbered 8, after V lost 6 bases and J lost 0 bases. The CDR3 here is CAIREPTSGNQETQYF. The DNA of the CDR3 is TGTGCCATCAGGGAACCGACTAGCGGAAACCAAGAGACCCAGTACTTC.

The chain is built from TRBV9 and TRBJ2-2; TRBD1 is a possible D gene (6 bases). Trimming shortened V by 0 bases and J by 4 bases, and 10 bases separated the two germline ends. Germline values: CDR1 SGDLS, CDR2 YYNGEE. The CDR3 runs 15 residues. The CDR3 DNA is TGTGCCAGCAGCGTAGTACAGGGCGGCACCGGGGAGCTGTTTTTT. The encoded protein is CASSVVQGGTGELFF.

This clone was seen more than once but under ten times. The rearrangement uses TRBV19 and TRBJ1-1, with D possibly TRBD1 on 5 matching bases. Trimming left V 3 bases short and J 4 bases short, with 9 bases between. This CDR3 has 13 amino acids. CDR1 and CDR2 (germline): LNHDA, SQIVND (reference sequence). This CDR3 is CASSILGTTEAFF. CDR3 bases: TGTGCCAGTAGTATCCTGGGGACCACTGAAGCTTTCTTT. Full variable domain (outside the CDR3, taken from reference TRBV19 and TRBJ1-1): DGGITQSPKYLFRKEGQNVTLSCEQNLNHDAMYWYRQDPGQGLRLIYYSQIVNDFQKGDIAEGYSVSREKKESFPLTVTSAQKNPTAFYLCASSILGTTEAFFGQGTRLTVV.

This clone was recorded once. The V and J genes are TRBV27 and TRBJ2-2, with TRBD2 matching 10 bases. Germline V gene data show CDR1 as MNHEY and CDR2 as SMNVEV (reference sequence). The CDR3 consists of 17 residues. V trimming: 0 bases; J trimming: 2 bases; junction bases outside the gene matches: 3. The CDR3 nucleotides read TGTGCCAGCAGTTTATCTCTAGCGGGGGCTAACACCGGGGAGCTGTTTTTT. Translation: CASSLSLAGANTGELFF.

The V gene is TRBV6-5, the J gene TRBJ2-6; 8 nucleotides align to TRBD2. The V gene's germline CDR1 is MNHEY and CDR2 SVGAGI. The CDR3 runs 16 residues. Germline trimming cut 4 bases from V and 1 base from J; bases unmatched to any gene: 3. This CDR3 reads CASSWTSPSGANVLTF. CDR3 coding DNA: TGTGCCAGCAGTTGGACTAGCCCGTCTGGGGCCAACGTCCTGACTTTC.

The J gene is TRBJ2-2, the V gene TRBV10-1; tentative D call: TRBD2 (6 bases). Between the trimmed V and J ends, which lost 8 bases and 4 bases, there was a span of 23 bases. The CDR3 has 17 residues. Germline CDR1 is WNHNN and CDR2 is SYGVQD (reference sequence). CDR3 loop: CASGGGPTYLFTGELFF. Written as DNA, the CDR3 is TGCGCCAGCGGTGGAGGGCCCACCTATCTTTTCACCGGGGAGCTGTTTTTT.

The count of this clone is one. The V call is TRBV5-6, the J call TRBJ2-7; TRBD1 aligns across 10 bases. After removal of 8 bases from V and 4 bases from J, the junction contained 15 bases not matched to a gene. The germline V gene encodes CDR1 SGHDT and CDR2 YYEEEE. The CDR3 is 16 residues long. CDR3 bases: TGTGCCAGTAAAGCTTGGTGGGGGACAGGGGCGTACGAGCAGTACTTC. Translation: CASKAWWGTGAYEQYF.